The 11 T cell receptor beta chains reported below all come from one sample, sequenced in a study of shared clonotypes between healthy human individuals (dated by TCRdb to the early 2020s). Library generation was performed with the immunoSEQ multiplex PCR assay. The immuneACCESS repertoire file appears here via TCRdb, limited to in-frame rearrangements. These files lack a portion of the clones; in checked studies, under half of the deficit traces to unresolved V genes, and the cause of the others is not known. This sample comprises around 600,000 clones, approximately 97% of them detected only once. In total, the top ten clones hold roughly 0.055% of the sample. The specimen sequenced was naive CD4+ T cells sorted from blood. The cell subset or site label here, explained by the study, means: CD45RA+ positively selected. The receptors stem from a woman between 25 and 40 years old in good health.

The V gene is TRBV19, the J gene TRBJ1-2, with 7 bases matching TRBD1. The germline CDR1 and CDR2 sequences are LNHDA and SQIVND (reference sequence). The CDR3 spans 16 residues. Germline trimming cut 3 bases from V and 6 bases from J; bases unmatched to any gene: 13. The CDR3 bases are TGTGCCAGTAGTATCCACGACAGGGTGTGTTCGGATGGCTACACCTTC. This codes for CASSIHDRVCSDGYTF.

The genes are TRBV12-2 and TRBJ2-7; TRBD2 is taken as the D call from the table, unchecked against the DNA. TRBV12-2 is flagged as a pseudogene. This CDR3 has 15 residues. CDR3 nucleotide sequence: TGTGCAAGTCGCATTACAGCCGGGGAGAGCTACGAGCAGTACTTC. It translates to CASRITAGESYEQYF.

This chain uses TRBV6-5 with TRBJ1-1, with TRBD1 matching 12 bases. The CDR3 runs 14 residues. Germline V gene data show CDR1 as MNHEY and CDR2 as SVGAGI. The J segment lost 4 bases and the V segment lost 5 bases, leaving 2 bases of the junction unmatched. The CDR3 bases are TGTGCCAGCAGTCGGGACAGGGGGCTCACTGAAGCTTTCTTT. Protein sequence: CASSRDRGLTEAFF.

The genes are TRBV5-1 and TRBJ2-5, with TRBD2 as a possible D gene (5 bases). The V end was cut by 3 bases, the J end by 3 bases, with 6 bases between. This CDR3 is built from 12 residues. CDR1 is SGHRS and CDR2 is YFSETQ in the germline V gene. CDR3: CASSWGEETQYF. In DNA, the CDR3 is TGCGCCAGCAGCTGGGGAGAAGAGACCCAGTACTTC.

This chain uses TRBV6-5 with TRBJ2-5; 8 bases line up with TRBD2. CDR1 and CDR2 (germline): MNHEY, SVGAGI. With 1 base clipped from V and 4 bases from J, the junction kept 5 bases outside the gene matches. This CDR3 region has 15 residues. The CDR3 sequence: CASSYWLAGRETQYF. CDR3 bases: TGTGCCAGCAGTTACTGGCTAGCGGGTAGAGAGACCCAGTACTTC.

The chain has TRBV19 and TRBJ1-1; perhaps TRBD1 as D (6 bases). Trimming cost V 6 bases and J 8 bases, with 19 bases left between them. The V gene's germline CDR1 is LNHDA and CDR2 SQIVND (reference sequence). The CDR3 has 14 amino acids. The CDR3 is CASRLTGYWTEAFF. DNA of the CDR3: TGTGCCAGTAGGCTGACAGGCTATTGGACGGAAGCTTTCTTT. Variable domain in full (rest from reference TRBV19 and TRBJ1-1): DGGITQSPKYLFRKEGQNVTLSCEQNLNHDAMYWYRQDPGQGLRLIYYSQIVNDFQKGDIAEGYSVSREKKESFPLTVTSAQKNPTAFYLCASRLTGYWTEAFFGQGTRLTVV.

The chain combines TRBV7-2 with TRBJ2-7; 8 bases agree with TRBD2. Germline lookup yields CDR1 SGHTA and CDR2 FQGNSA. J lost 4 bases, V lost 3 bases, and 8 bases had no gene match. CDR3 length equals 15 residues. CDR3: CASSFAAGVKYEQYF. CDR3 in DNA: TGTGCCAGCAGCTTTGCAGCGGGAGTAAAGTACGAGCAGTACTTC.

This chain joins TRBV14 and TRBJ2-5; 8 nucleotides agree with TRBD2. Germline values: CDR1 SGHDN, CDR2 FVKESK. The CDR3 contains 15 residues. The trim removed 6 bases at V and 0 bases at J, leaving 6 bases unmatched. CDR3 nucleotide sequence: TGTGCCAGCAGTACGCTGCGGGGGGACCAAGAGACCCAGTACTTC. Its protein product is CASSTLRGDQETQYF.

The chain couples TRBV6-1 to TRBJ1-1; D is uncertain. The CDR3 sequence is 15 residues long. From germline, CDR1 is MNHNS and CDR2 SASEGT. V lost 0 bases and J 0 bases, leaving 8 bases between the germline ends. The CDR3, as DNA: TGTGCCAGCAGTGAAGCGCCTCGGGTGAACACTGAAGCTTTCTTT. Residues: CASSEAPRVNTEAFF.

V gene TRBV19 combines with J gene TRBJ1-1; TRBD1 agrees at 9 bases. The length of the CDR3 is 13 residues. Looked up from germline, CDR1 is LNHDA and CDR2 is SQIVND (reference sequence). J lost 6 bases, V lost 6 bases, and 5 bases had no gene match. As DNA, the CDR3 is TGTGCCAGTAGGGGGGACAGGGTTTCTGAAGCTTTCTTT. Protein product: CASRGDRVSEAFF.

The gene calls are TRBV29-1 and TRBJ2-1, with TRBD2 as a possible D gene (7 bases). V shed 7 bases and J shed 4 bases, with 14 bases lying between them. CDR3 length: 13 amino acids. Germline lookup yields CDR1 SQVTM and CDR2 ANQGSEA. Here the CDR3 reads CSAGGQSYNEQFF. CDR3 coding DNA: TGCAGCGCGGGGGGACAATCGTACAATGAGCAGTTCTTC.